This T cell receptor (beta chain) was captured in a study of identical twins. Whole-study findings and limits: Invariant MAIT and iNKT cells may have partly biased zero-insertion analyses. Conclusions came from cross-sectional statistical analysis, not from following the same donors. While abundant cord blood beta clonotypes carried fewer insertions, memory repertoires showed no such pattern.

The CDR3 loop spans 12 amino acids. In germline, CDR1 is DFQATT, CDR2 SNEGSKA (reference sequence). The V end was cut by 3 bases, the J end by 7 bases, with 12 bases between. Comments on this clonotype: Antigen: not known.

A universal primer binding site was introduced by template switching. The final cDNA contained unique molecular identifiers. TCRdb re-derived calls from the 5' RACE reads in MiXCR, one entry per CDR3 protein. The data show 200,000 to 250,000 distinct CDR3 sequences, 5.5% to 8% seen once. The data were also submitted as part of a second study, on yellow fever vaccine responses in identical twins.

The chain has TRBV20-1 and TRBJ1-2; D is unresolved. This receptor was obtained from a young woman in good health. What was sequenced was memory (CD45RO+) T cells sorted from blood. The CDR3 DNA is TGCAGTGCTAGCGAAGTCCCGGGTGGCTACACCTTC. This sequence encodes CSASEVPGGYTF.